Here is one TCR beta chain with its context. Its antigen is currently unknown. Constant-segment primers and 5'RACE yielded cDNA libraries for TCR alpha and TCR beta, each carrying sample barcodes and UMIs. TCRdb passed the 5' RACE reads through MiXCR, listing each CDR3 protein once. The sample has about 560,000 distinct CDR3 sequences, roughly a fifth seen once. Germline-derived CDR1 and CDR2 are LNHDA and SQIVND (reference sequence). Between the trimmed V and J ends, which lost 5 bases and 6 bases, there was a span of 25 bases. This CDR3 has 17 residues. This sample is drawn from a study of T-cell memory formation after mild COVID-19. Study results and limitations: What remained unconfirmed was the SARS-CoV-2 specificity of second-wave clones peaking on day 37. Contracting CD8+ clones were enriched in EMRA, CD4+ mainly in CM and EM.

The receptor comes from an adult woman who had mild COVID-19 (a few samples of this study predate the infection). Cell type and time point are not known. The chain recombines TRBV19 with TRBJ1-1; tentative D call: TRBD1 (6 bases). What was sequenced was PBMCs or a T cell subset sorted from them (not recorded which). CDR3 residues: CASSRSQGPKMIPEAFF. In nucleotides, the CDR3 is TGTGCCAGTAGTCGAAGTCAGGGGCCTAAAATGATACCTGAAGCTTTCTTT.